The rows below give T cell receptor beta chains drawn from one sample of a study of CD8+CD57+ T cells in acquired aplastic anemia. TCRdb itself ran the reads through MiXCR, one entry per CDR3 protein. The data contain more than 250,000 distinct CDR3 sequences, approximately 86% of them singletons. Sequences were obtained from sorted CD4+, CD8+, or CD8+CD57+ T cells (not recorded which) from PBMCs. These receptors all stem from a human donor with aplastic anemia. Each CDR3 is given with its conserved first and last residue. Fields, in order: D gene, V gene, clone size, J gene, CDR3 protein, CDR3 DNA. D genes are given only for firm matches. Size values are once, few and many counts, or a class for expanded clones, and some rows have none.

-	TRBV7-8	-	TRBJ1-5	CASSFPYSDQPLHF	TGTGCCAGCAGCTTTCCGTATAGCGATCAGCCCCTGCACTTT
TRBD2	TRBV7-9	-	TRBJ2-1	CASSAVASGGSFGQFF	TGTGCCAGCAGCGCAGTAGCAAGCGGGGGGAGCTTTGGGCAGTTCTTC
TRBD1	TRBV20-1	-	TRBJ2-3	CSALILGTGENTDTQYF	TGCAGTGCCCTGATTCTAGGGACAGGGGAAAACACAGATACGCAGTATTTT
-	TRBV11-1	-	TRBJ1-1	CASSSTSFGPEAFF	TGTGCCAGCAGCTCCACTTCGTTTGGTCCTGAAGCTTTCTTT
TRBD1	TRBV9	-	TRBJ2-2	CASSYYGQAGELFF	TGTGCCAGCAGCTACTATGGACAGGCCGGGGAGCTGTTTTTT
-	TRBV9	-	TRBJ2-5	CASGRGRNQQSQDF	TGTGCCAGCGGCAGAGGCAGGAACCAACAGTCCCAGGACTTC
TRBD2	TRBV9	-	TRBJ2-3	CASSVLAGNTGEHF	TGTGCCAGCAGCGTATTAGCGGGTAACACCGGGGAGCATTTT
TRBD2	TRBV9	-	TRBJ2-3	CVSSLAGGPHKLYF	TGTGTCAGCAGCTTAGCGGGAGGTCCGCATAAGTTGTATTTT
TRBD2	TRBV7-2	once	TRBJ2-7	CASSGAGGPETQF	TGTGCCAGCAGCGGGGCGGGAGGCCCCGAGACGCAGTTC
-	TRBV7-8	-	TRBJ1-1	CASSGAGRRGGHTEAFF	TGTGCCAGCAGCGGGGCGGGCCGACGGGGAGGACACACTGAAGCTTTCTTT
-	TRBV9	-	TRBJ2-3	CASSVGTASTDTQYF	TGTGCCAGCAGCGTAGGGACAGCTAGCACAGATACGCAGTATTTT
TRBD2	TRBV7-3	-	TRBJ2-7	CASSLAGALLTQYYF	TGTGCCAGCAGCTTAGCGGGAGCCCTACTTACGCAGTATTACTTC
-	TRBV11-3	-	TRBJ2-1	CASSLDPTGEQFF	TGTGCCAGCAGCTTAGATCCGACCGGGGAGCAGTTCTTC
-	TRBV11-3	-	TRBJ2-1	CASSLGGQEQFF	TGTGCCAGCAGCTTAGGGGGGCAAGAGCAGTTCTTC
TRBD1	TRBV20-1	-	TRBJ2-3	CSASSVGGQSTDTQYF	TGCAGTGCCAGCAGCGTAGGGGGACAGAGCACAGATACGCAGTATTTT
TRBD2	TRBV6-5	-	TRBJ2-1	CASSLVGGGSDEQFF	TGTGCCAGCAGCTTAGTCGGCGGGGGGAGCGATGAGCAGTTCTTC
-	TRBV7-8	-	TRBJ2-3	CASSFDPGGATLSF	TGTGCCAGCAGCTTTGATCCAGGCGGGGCTACCCTGTCTTTT
TRBD1	TRBV7-2	-	TRBJ2-7	CASNLTGGPDTQYF	TGTGCCAGCAACTTAACAGGGGGTCCCGATACGCAGTATTTC
-	TRBV9	-	TRBJ2-7	CASGEAGNIRYFEYF	TGTGCCAGCGGTGAGGCTGGGAACATTCGGTACTTCGAGTACTTC
TRBD1	TRBV7-8	-	TRBJ2-3	CASRTRGTDKEYF	TGCGCCAGCAGGACAAGGGGGACAGATAAGGAGTATTTT
-	TRBV2	once	TRBJ2-3	CASGGGWTDTQYF	TGTGCCAGCGGGGGCGGGTGGACGGATACGCAGTATTTT
TRBD1	TRBV12-3/TRBV12-4	-	TRBJ1-1	CASSLDRGRTEAFF	TGTGCCAGCAGTTTGGACAGGGGGCGCACTGAAGCTTTCTTT
TRBD1	TRBV9	-	TRBJ2-1	CASSDGTGGQFF	TGTGCCAGCAGCGACGGGACAGGGGGGCAGTTCTTC
TRBD2	TRBV7-3	-	TRBJ2-7	CASSFAGGADAQYF	TGTGCCAGCAGCTTCGCGGGGGGGGCCGATGCGCAGTACTTC
-	TRBV7-2	-	TRBJ2-5	CAGHGAGETQYF	TGTGCCGGACACGGGGCAGGGGAGACCCAGTACTTC
-	TRBV7-8	once	TRBJ1-4	CASSLAGGGGRQNLFF	TGTGCCAGCAGCTTAGCCGGAGGGGGGGGCAGGCAGAATCTGTTTTTT
-	TRBV7-7	-	TRBJ1-6	CASSMTVNTKAFFHF	TGTGCCAGCAGCATGACAGTGAACACTAAAGCTTTCTTTCACTTT
-	TRBV20-1	few	TRBJ1-2	CSVSEGYTF	TGCAGCGTTTCGGAGGGCTACACCTTC
-	TRBV19	few	TRBJ1-1	CASSTNTEAFF	TGTGCCAGTAGTACAAACACTGAAGCTTTCTTT
TRBD2	TRBV7-2	-	TRBJ2-5	CASSWTSGSGDTQF	TGTGCCAGCAGCTGGACCAGCGGGAGCGGAGATACGCAGTTC
-	TRBV11-3	-	TRBJ2-3	CASSYQGGYTQYF	TGTGCCAGCAGCTATCAGGGAGGATATACGCAGTATTTT
-	TRBV11-1	-	TRBJ2-7	CASSGRGIAYEQYF	TGTGCCAGCAGCGGCCGGGGAATAGCCTACGAGCAGTACTTC
-	TRBV7-6	-	TRBJ1-6	CACSSDRGNSPPHF	TGTGCCTGCAGTTCAGATAGGGGCAATTCACCCCCCCACTTT
-	TRBV11-1	-	TRBJ2-1	CASSLGDRRGSDEQFF	TGTGCCAGCAGCTTAGGGGACAGACGGGGGAGCGATGAGCAGTTCTTC
-	TRBV25-1	-	TRBJ1-6	CASRVGSSPLHF	TGTGCCAGCAGGGTGGGGTCTTCACCCCTCCACTTT
-	TRBV9	-	TRBJ1-1	CASSGGGRQSADTFF	TGTGCCAGCAGCGGGGGGGGCCGACAGAGCGCAGACACTTTCTTT
-	TRBV7-7	-	TRBJ1-2	CASSLGGGTHYGYTF	TGTGCCAGCAGCTTGGGGGGGGGGACCCACTATGGCTACACCTTC
-	TRBV7-8	-	TRBJ1-5	CASSLAGWSDTQHHF	TGTGCCAGCAGCTTAGCGGGATGGAGCGATACGCAGCATCATTTT
TRBD2	TRBV9	once	TRBJ2-1	CASSLAGGAWANEFF	TGTGCCAGTAGCTTAGCGGGTGGCGCCTGGGCCAACGAGTTCTTC
-	TRBV7-6	once	TRBJ2-6	CASSLGGVPSGDNVLTF	TGTGCCAGCAGCCTAGGGGGGGTCCCCTCTGGGGACAACGTCCTGACTTTC
-	TRBV7-8	-	TRBJ2-7	CASSEAEGPVTQQYF	TGTGCCAGCAGCGAGGCAGAGGGTCCCGTCACCCAGCAGTACTTC
-	TRBV20-1	-	TRBJ2-7	CSAREAVWGEYEQYF	TGCAGTGCTAGGGAAGCTGTGTGGGGAGAGTACGAGCAGTACTTC
-	TRBV11-3	-	TRBJ2-3	CASSLEDPADTQYF	TGTGCCAGCAGCTTAGAGGACCCCGCAGATACGCAGTATTTT
-	TRBV2	-	TRBJ1-1	CASSLDLTGHTQDFF	TGTGCCAGCAGCTTAGATCTTACAGGGCACACTCAAGATTTCTTT
TRBD1	TRBV7-2	-	TRBJ1-6	CASSPGQSNSPLHF	TGTGCCAGCAGCCCGGGACAGTCTAATTCACCCCTCCACTTT
TRBD2	TRBV7-6	-	TRBJ2-3	CASSSAGGSDTLYF	TGTGCCAGCAGCTCAGCGGGAGGGAGTGATACGCTGTATTTT
-	TRBV11-3	-	TRBJ2-1	CASSLELTEYNEQFF	TGTGCCAGCAGCTTAGAACTGACAGAATACAATGAGCAGTTCTTC
-	TRBV2	-	TRBJ2-7	CASRLQETHF	TGTGCCAGCAGACTACAGGAGACGCACTTC
TRBD1	TRBV5-6	few	TRBJ2-3	CASRGGQGPDTQYF	TGTGCCAGCAGAGGGGGACAGGGTCCCGATACGCAGTATTTT
TRBD1	TRBV19	-	TRBJ2-7	CASSISSPGQGYEQYF	TGTGCCAGTAGTATATCTTCCCCGGGACAGGGCTACGAGCAGTACTTC
TRBD1	TRBV19	-	TRBJ1-1	CASSIILTGDTEDYF	TGTGCCAGTAGTATTATTCTGACAGGGGACACTGAGGATTACTTC
-	TRBV7-9	-	TRBJ2-6	CASSLARGYKENELTF	TGTGCCAGCAGTTTAGCCCGCGGGTACAAAGAGAACGAGCTGACTTTC
TRBD2	TRBV2	-	TRBJ2-1	CASSESSGGHFNKQFF	TGTGCCAGCAGCGAATCTAGCGGGGGGCATTTCAATAAGCAGTTCTTC
-	TRBV7-9	-	TRBJ2-3	CASSDGGAAEPQF	TGTGCCAGCAGCGACGGGGGCGCAGCCGAGCCGCAGTTT
TRBD2	TRBV7-3	-	TRBJ2-1	CASSPQRSGGSVAQFF	TGTGCCAGCAGCCCCCAAAGGAGCGGGGGGAGCGTTGCGCAGTTCTTC
TRBD1	TRBV19	many	TRBJ1-5	CASSMDREGRQPQHF	TGTGCCAGTAGTATGGACAGGGAGGGCAGGCAGCCCCAGCATTTT
-	TRBV7-8	-	TRBJ2-3	CASSDGGRDEPYF	TGTGCCAGCAGCGACGGGGGAAGAGACGAGCCGTATTTT
-	TRBV7-8	-	TRBJ1-6	CASSLDGGSHTHF	TGTGCCAGCAGCTTAGACGGAGGTTCCCACACGCACTTT